The 6 T cell receptor beta chains given below trace back to one sample, sequenced in a study of blood T cell repertoires in COVID-19 (dated by TCRdb to 2018 to 2020). The library was obtained by the immunoSEQ multiplex PCR assay. TCRdb took over this immuneACCESS table, retaining in-frame rearrangements with V and J assigned. Such tables are incomplete; in checked studies, under half of the missing clones stem from an unresolved V gene, and the remainder is unexplained. This sample gives around 200,000 clones in total; approximately 83% of them show up just once. Of the sample, about 1.3% is held by the ten largest clones. The sequencing input was peripheral blood. These receptors were obtained from a woman under 40 with COVID-19, enrolled during active disease.

The CDR3 reads CATSREQGLGKLFF. CDR3 DNA: TGTGCCACCAGCAGAGAACAGGGGTTAGGAAAACTGTTTTTT. V usage is TRBV15 and J usage is TRBJ1-4; 7 positions match TRBD1. CDR1 and CDR2 (germline): LNHNV, YYDKDF (reference sequence). The V gene end was trimmed by 0 bases and the J gene end by 10 bases; junction bases not matched to a gene: 5. CDR3 length: 14 amino acids.

This clone was seen a handful of times. This chain uses TRBV30 with TRBJ2-7, with 11 positions matching TRBD2. The CDR3 contains 16 residues. Germline CDR1 reads GTSNPN; CDR2 reads SVGIG (reference sequence). The V and J ends lost 0 bases and 4 bases, in that order; junction bases with no gene match: 8. CDR3 DNA: TGTGCCTGGAGTGTACGGGGGGGGACTAGCGGTTACGAGCAGTACTTC. Protein sequence: CAWSVRGGTSGYEQYF.

V is TRBV5-1 and J is TRBJ1-5, with D perhaps matching TRBD1 (5 bases). With 0 bases removed from V and 1 base from J, the gap between germline ends came to 5 bases. Germline V gene sequence: CDR1 SGHRS, CDR2 YFSETQ. The CDR3 contains 14 residues. CDR3 amino acids: CASSLAGSNQPQHF. The CDR3 nucleotides read TGCGCCAGCAGCTTGGCAGGGAGCAATCAGCCCCAGCATTTT.

The chain carries TRBV19 and TRBJ2-3; weak D call: TRBD2 (6 bases). Germline CDR1 reads LNHDA; CDR2 reads SQIVND (reference sequence). This CDR3 comprises 14 residues. The ends were cut back, 5 bases at V and 4 bases at J, with 13 bases in the middle. The CDR3 DNA reads as TGTGCCAGTAGTCTGGGACTTCAGGCAGATACGCAGTATTTT. Translating gives CASSLGLQADTQYF.

The chain carries TRBV7-2 and TRBJ1-1, with TRBD1 matching over 7 bases. The CDR3 contains 15 residues. The germline gives CDR1 SGHTA, CDR2 FQGNSA. V lost 6 bases to trimming and J lost 2 bases; unmatched junction nucleotides: 9. The CDR3 sequence: CASSIGGGYNTEAFF. CDR3 in DNA: TGTGCCAGCAGTATAGGGGGCGGTTACAACACTGAAGCTTTCTTT.

The chain combines TRBV13 with TRBJ2-4, with 9 bases aligning to TRBD1. Unmatched junction bases numbered 6, after V lost 4 bases and J lost 8 bases. CDR1 is PRHDT, CDR2 FYEKMQ, per germline (reference sequence). The CDR3 has 14 residues. The CDR3 coding sequence is TGTGCCAGCAGCTCCGGGACAGGGTCGGACATTCAGTACTTC. As protein: CASSSGTGSDIQYF.